Following are 13 T cell receptor beta chains from one sample sequenced in a study of T cells in Graves' hyperthyroidism and ophthalmopathy. The source material, RNA transcripts, was used to amplify TCR beta CDR3 regions. In the first-round RT-PCR of the TCR CDR3, the HTBI primer set was used. TCRdb used MiXCR to reprocess the multiplex PCR reads, holding one entry per CDR3 protein. The sample lists some 420,000 distinct CDR3 sequences; around 13% were seen once. Input material: blood. The source of these receptors is a woman aged 18-35 years with Graves' hyperthyroidism.

The chain employs TRBV29-1 and TRBJ2-5, with 7 bases fitting TRBD2. The CDR3 has 15 residues. Unmatched junction bases numbered 12, after V lost 4 bases and J lost 4 bases. Germline V gene sequence: CDR1 SQVTM, CDR2 ANQGSEA. This CDR3 is CSVVMAGVRGETQYF. The CDR3 nucleotides read TGCAGCGTTGTTATGGCGGGAGTAAGGGGAGAGACCCAGTACTTC.

This clonotype was seen a few times. A much larger clone differs from this one at a single base, so this may be a read error. This chain links TRBV20-1 with TRBJ2-1; TRBD2 aligns across 9 bases. This CDR3 is 15 amino acids long. Germline-derived CDR1 and CDR2 are DFQATT and SNEGSKA (reference sequence). The CDR3 sequence: CSASSGTSSYDEQFF. For the CDR3, the DNA is TGCAGTGCTTCGAGCGGGACTAGCTCCTACGATGAGCAGTTCTTC.

Comments on this clonotype: This may stem from a read error, because a much larger clone lies one nucleotide away. The CDR3 here is CASNLPPKYSLPEQFF. CDR3 in DNA: TGTGCCAGCAACTTACCCCCCAAGTACTCCCTCCCTGAGCAGTTCTTC. This rearrangement joins TRBV11-2 to TRBJ2-1, with D uncertain. Germline loops: CDR1 SGHAT, CDR2 FQNNGV. This CDR3 has 16 residues.

The chain recombines TRBV9 with TRBJ2-7; the D gene is possibly TRBD1 (6 bases). This CDR3 is 14 amino acids long. V was clipped by 0 bases and J by 2 bases, with 9 bases between them. The V gene's germline CDR1 is SGDLS and CDR2 YYNGEE. The CDR3 DNA reads as TGTGCCAGCAGCGTAGAAGGACAGCCCTACGAGCAGTACTTC. Translated: CASSVEGQPYEQYF.

The chain combines TRBV20-1 with TRBJ2-2, with D possibly matching TRBD1 (6 bases). Trimming removed 8 bases from V and 3 bases from J, with 13 bases in between. CDR1 and CDR2 from the germline V gene are DFQATT and SNEGSKA (reference sequence). CDR3 size: 13 residues. CDR3 DNA sequence: TGCAGTCCTTATTCAGGGGACACCGGGGAGCTGTTTTTT. As protein: CSPYSGDTGELFF.

The table lists this clonotype with many counts. The chain combines TRBV3-1 with TRBJ2-3; weak D call: TRBD1 (5 bases). Trimming stripped 0 bases from V and 6 bases from J, with 10 bases between. Germline loops: CDR1 LGHDT, CDR2 YNNKEL (reference sequence). The CDR3 sequence is 14 residues long. CDR3 sequence reads: CASSQERGRDTQYF. The CDR3 nucleotides read TGTGCCAGCAGCCAAGAAAGGGGCCGGGATACGCAGTATTTT.

The rearrangement links TRBV19 to TRBJ2-3; 7 nucleotides line up with TRBD1. This CDR3 is built from 15 residues. After removal of 5 bases from V and 2 bases from J, the junction contained 7 bases not matched to a gene. Per germline, CDR1 LNHDA and CDR2 SQIVND (reference sequence). The CDR3 nucleotides are TGTGCCAGTAGTGCTACAGGGGATCACACAGATACGCAGTATTTT. Its translation is CASSATGDHTDTQYF.

The chain is built from TRBV4-1 and TRBJ1-1; D ambiguous. Trimming removed 0 bases at V and 5 bases at J, with 10 bases between. The CDR3 is made up of 14 amino acids. Germline loops: CDR1 MGHRA, CDR2 YSYEKL. The CDR3 sequence is CASSQDLEMTEAFF. The CDR3 coding sequence is TGCGCCAGCAGCCAAGATCTAGAGATGACTGAAGCTTTCTTT.

This clonotype was detected ten times or more. The genes are TRBV20-1 and TRBJ2-1; 7 bases align to TRBD2. The germline gives CDR1 DFQATT, CDR2 SNEGSKA (reference sequence). V was clipped by 1 base and J by 9 bases; unmatched bases: 12. This CDR3 comprises 15 residues. The CDR3 protein is CSARVGGSWVSEQFF. The DNA for the CDR3 is TGCAGTGCTAGAGTTGGCGGGAGTTGGGTTAGTGAGCAGTTCTTC.

This clonotype was counted many times. This sequence joins TRBV27 and TRBJ1-1, with unresolved D. V gave up 1 base and J gave up 6 bases, with 9 bases separating them. The CDR3 runs 13 residues. CDR1 MNHEY and CDR2 SMNVEV come from the germline V gene (reference sequence). The CDR3 here is CASSLFVSSEAFF. Written as DNA, the CDR3 is TGTGCCAGCAGTTTATTCGTCTCCTCTGAAGCTTTCTTT.

This clonotype was detected a few times. The rearrangement links TRBV11-2 to TRBJ2-1; D is perhaps TRBD1 or TRBD2 (5 bases each). V was shortened by 5 bases and J by 6 bases, with 14 bases between the two germline ends. Per germline, CDR1 SGHAT and CDR2 FQNNGV. This CDR3 is built from 14 residues. The CDR3 sequence: CASSMYSGTNEQFF. CDR3 nucleotide sequence: TGTGCCAGCAGCATGTACTCCGGGACCAATGAGCAGTTCTTC.

At least ten counts were recorded for this clonotype. The chain carries TRBV2 and TRBJ1-3; maybe TRBD1 (5 bases). The germline V gene has CDR1 SNHLY and CDR2 FYNNEI. The CDR3 length is 17 residues. V lost 2 bases and J lost 1, with 15 bases in between. The CDR3, as DNA: TGTGCCAGCAGTGAAAAGGCGGGAAGGACATCTGGAAACACCATATATTTT. It yields the protein CASSEKAGRTSGNTIYF.

The chain carries TRBV19 and TRBJ2-7, with 14 bases aligning to TRBD2. The CDR3 totals 16 residues. V lost 3 bases to trimming and J lost 4 bases; unmatched junction nucleotides: 5. Germline CDR1 reads LNHDA; CDR2 reads SQIVND (reference sequence). CDR3 bases: TGTGCCAGTAGTATCCCGGGACTAGCGGGAGTTTACGAGCAGTACTTC. The encoded protein is CASSIPGLAGVYEQYF.